A single sample gave rise to the 8 T cell receptor beta chains below, sequenced in a study of blood T cell repertoires in COVID-19. Clones were read by immunoSEQ multiplex PCR, and TCRdb kept only the in-frame ones, dropping some. The sample lists 80,000 to 95,000 clones, roughly 85% occurring once. The sample consisted of peripheral blood. The source is a man of 80 years or more with acute or convalescent COVID-19.

This sequence joins TRBV19 and TRBJ1-2; D uncertain. This CDR3 is built from 15 residues. In germline, CDR1 is LNHDA, CDR2 SQIVND (reference sequence). Deletions cut 5 bases from V and 5 bases from J, with 18 bases between. CDR3: CASSPQTTTGYGYTF. In nucleotides, the CDR3 is TGTGCCAGTAGTCCACAGACAACTACGGGGTATGGCTACACCTTC.

The J gene is TRBJ1-5, the V gene TRBV19; no reliable D call. The CDR3 has 14 amino acids. Trimming shortened V by 2 bases and J by 7 bases, and 12 bases separated the two germline ends. The germline CDR1 and CDR2 sequences are LNHDA and SQIVND (reference sequence). CDR3 region: CASSISATEQPQHF. The CDR3 DNA is TGTGCCAGTAGTATAAGCGCTACCGAACAGCCCCAGCATTTT.

This chain connects TRBV5-1 to TRBJ2-7; TRBD1 is a possible D gene (6 bases). The germline CDR1 and CDR2 sequences are SGHRS and YFSETQ. Trimming took 0 bases from V and 6 from J, leaving 16 bases between them. The CDR3 sequence is 15 residues long. The CDR3: CASSLVTGPGPEQYF. The CDR3 DNA is TGCGCCAGCAGCTTGGTTACAGGGCCCGGGCCCGAGCAGTACTTC. Using reference TRBV5-1 and TRBJ2-7 for the parts outside the CDR3, the full variable domain is KAGVTQTPRYLIKTRGQQVTLSCSPISGHRSVSWYQQTPGQGLQFLFEYFSETQRNKGNFPGRFSGRQFSNSRSEMNVSTLELGDSALYLCASSLVTGPGPEQYFGPGTRLTVT.

The rearrangement joins TRBV19 to TRBJ2-1; possible D gene TRBD1, 6 bases. The V end lost 6 bases, the J end lost 0 bases, and 24 bases lay between the germline ends. Germline V gene lookup returns CDR1 LNHDA and CDR2 SQIVND (reference sequence). This CDR3 spans 19 amino acids. The CDR3 nucleotides read TGTGCCAGTAGCTCTGGGCCCCAATTAACAGGGAGCTCCTACAATGAGCAGTTCTTC. Translation gives CASSSGPQLTGSSYNEQFF.

This clone appeared a single time. J is TRBJ1-1 and V is TRBV11-2, with 7 bases aligning to TRBD1. The CDR3 totals 16 residues. CDR1 is SGHAT, CDR2 FQNNGV, per germline. J gave up 0 bases and V 5 bases, and 9 bases lay outside the gene matches. CDR3 region: CASSAGTARVNTEAFF. CDR3 sequence (DNA): TGTGCCAGCAGCGCCGGGACAGCTCGAGTGAACACTGAAGCTTTCTTT.

The genes are TRBV7-9 and TRBJ2-7; TRBD1 matches at 8 bases. The CDR3 contains 16 residues. V lost 5 bases, J lost 1 base, and 10 bases stayed unmatched. Germline assignment: CDR1 SEHNR and CDR2 FQNEAQ (reference sequence). In DNA, the CDR3 is TGTGCCAGCAGCACCTCCCGGACAGGGATTTCCTACGAGCAGTACTTC. Protein product: CASSTSRTGISYEQYF.

The chain recombines TRBV5-1 with TRBJ2-1; D not resolved. The ends were cut back, 1 base at V and 0 bases at J, with 8 bases in the middle. CDR3 length: 15 amino acids. Germline CDR1 SGHRS, CDR2 YFSETQ. CDR3 residues: CASSLRQDSYNEQFF. The DNA for the CDR3 is TGCGCCAGCAGCTTGAGGCAGGACTCCTACAATGAGCAGTTCTTC.

This sequence joins TRBV12-3 or TRBV12-4 and TRBJ2-7, with D perhaps TRBD1 (6 bases). Trimming took off 1 base at V and 3 bases at J, with 7 bases between the two ends. The CDR3 has 13 amino acids. The CDR3 region is CASSLGGHYEQYF. Here the CDR3 DNA reads TGTGCCAGCAGTTTAGGGGGGCACTACGAGCAGTACTTC.